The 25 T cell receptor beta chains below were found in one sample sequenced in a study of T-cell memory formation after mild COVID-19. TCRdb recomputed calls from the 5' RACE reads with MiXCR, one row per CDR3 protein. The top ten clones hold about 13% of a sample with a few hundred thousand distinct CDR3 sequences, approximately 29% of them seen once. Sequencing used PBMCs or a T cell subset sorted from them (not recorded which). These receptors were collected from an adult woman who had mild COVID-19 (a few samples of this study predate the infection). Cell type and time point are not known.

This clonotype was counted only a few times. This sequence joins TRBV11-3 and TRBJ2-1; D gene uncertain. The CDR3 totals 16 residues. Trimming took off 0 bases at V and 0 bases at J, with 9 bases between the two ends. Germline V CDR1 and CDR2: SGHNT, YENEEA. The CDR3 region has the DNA TGTGCCAGCAGCTTAGATATGGCGAGCTCCTACAATGAGCAGTTCTTC. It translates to CASSLDMASSYNEQFF.

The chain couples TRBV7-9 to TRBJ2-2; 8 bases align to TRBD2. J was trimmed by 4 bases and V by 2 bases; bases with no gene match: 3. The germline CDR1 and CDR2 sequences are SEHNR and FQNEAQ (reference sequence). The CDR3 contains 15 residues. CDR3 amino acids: CASSLTGGPTGELFF. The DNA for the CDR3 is TGTGCCAGCAGCTTAACGGGAGGGCCCACCGGGGAGCTGTTTTTT.

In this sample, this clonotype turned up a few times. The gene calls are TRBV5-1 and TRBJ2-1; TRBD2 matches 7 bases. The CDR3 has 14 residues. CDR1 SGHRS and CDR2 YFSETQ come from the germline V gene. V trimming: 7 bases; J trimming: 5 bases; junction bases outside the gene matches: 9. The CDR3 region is CASRRGVGDNEQFF. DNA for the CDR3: TGCGCCAGCCGCCGGGGGGTCGGGGACAATGAGCAGTTCTTC.

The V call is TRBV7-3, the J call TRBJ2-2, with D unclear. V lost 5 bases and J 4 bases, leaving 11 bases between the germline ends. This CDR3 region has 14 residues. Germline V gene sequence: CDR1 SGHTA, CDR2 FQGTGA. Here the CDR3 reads CASSPTFGTGELFF. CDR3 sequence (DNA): TGTGCCAGCAGCCCCACGTTTGGCACCGGGGAGCTGTTTTTT.

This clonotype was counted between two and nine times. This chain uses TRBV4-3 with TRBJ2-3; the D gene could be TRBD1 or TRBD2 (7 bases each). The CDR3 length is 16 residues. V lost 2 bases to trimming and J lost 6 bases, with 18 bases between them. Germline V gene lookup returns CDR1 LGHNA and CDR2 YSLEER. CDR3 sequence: CASSQRGGGATDTQYF. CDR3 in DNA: TGCGCCAGCAGCCAAAGGGGAGGGGGCGCGACCGATACGCAGTATTTT.

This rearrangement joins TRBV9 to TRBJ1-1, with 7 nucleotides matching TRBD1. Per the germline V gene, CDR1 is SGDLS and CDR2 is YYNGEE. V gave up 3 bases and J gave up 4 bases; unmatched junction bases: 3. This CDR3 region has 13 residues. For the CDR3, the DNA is TGTGCCAGCAGCGACGGGACAGTCACTGAAGCTTTCTTT. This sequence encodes CASSDGTVTEAFF.

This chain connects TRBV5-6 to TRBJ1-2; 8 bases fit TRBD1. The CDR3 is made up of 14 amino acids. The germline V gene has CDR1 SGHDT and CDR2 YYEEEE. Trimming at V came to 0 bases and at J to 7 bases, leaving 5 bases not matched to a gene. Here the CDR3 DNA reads TGTGCCAGCAGCTTGGAAAACAGGGGGAGTGGCTACACCTTC. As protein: CASSLENRGSGYTF. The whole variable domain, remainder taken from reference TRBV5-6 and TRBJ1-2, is DAGVTQSPTHLIKTRGQQVTLRCSPKSGHDTVSWYQQALGQGPQFIFQYYEEEERQRGNFPDRFSGHQFPNYSSELNVNALLLGDSALYLCASSLENRGSGYTFGSGTRLTVV.

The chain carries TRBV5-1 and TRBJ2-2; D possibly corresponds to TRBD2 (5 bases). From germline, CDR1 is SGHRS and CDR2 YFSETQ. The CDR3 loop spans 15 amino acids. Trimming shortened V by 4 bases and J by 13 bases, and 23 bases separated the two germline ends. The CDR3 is CASSPGGATYGGLFF. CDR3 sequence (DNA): TGCGCCAGCAGCCCCGGAGGCGCGACCTACGGTGGGCTGTTTTTT.

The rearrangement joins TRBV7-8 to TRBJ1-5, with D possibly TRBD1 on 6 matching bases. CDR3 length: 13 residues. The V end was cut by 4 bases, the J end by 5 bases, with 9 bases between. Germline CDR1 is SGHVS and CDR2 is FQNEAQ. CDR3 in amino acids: CASSWSGDQPQHF. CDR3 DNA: TGTGCCAGCAGCTGGTCAGGGGATCAGCCCCAGCATTTT.

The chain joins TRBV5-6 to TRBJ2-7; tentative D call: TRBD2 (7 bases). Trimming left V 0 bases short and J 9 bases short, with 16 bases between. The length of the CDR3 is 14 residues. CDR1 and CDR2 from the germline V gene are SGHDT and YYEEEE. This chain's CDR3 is CASSLEGGGLGQYF. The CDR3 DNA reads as TGTGCCAGCAGCTTGGAAGGGGGAGGGCTTGGGCAGTACTTC.

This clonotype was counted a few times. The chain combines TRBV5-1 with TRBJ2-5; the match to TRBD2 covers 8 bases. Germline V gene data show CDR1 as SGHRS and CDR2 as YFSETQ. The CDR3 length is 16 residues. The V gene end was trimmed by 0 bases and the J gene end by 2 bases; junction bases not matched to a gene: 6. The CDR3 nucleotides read TGCGCCAGCAGCTTGGATGGGACTAGGGTTCAAGAGACCCAGTACTTC. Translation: CASSLDGTRVQETQYF.

The CDR3 bases are TGTGCCAGCAGCTTACAAGACAGGGGGCGTACTGAAGCTTTCTTT. It codes for CASSLQDRGRTEAFF. The chain recombines TRBV7-6 with TRBJ1-1; 10 nucleotides align to TRBD1. From germline, CDR1 is SGHVS and CDR2 FNYEAQ. The CDR3 spans 15 residues. V was clipped by 2 bases and J by 5 bases; unmatched bases: 5.

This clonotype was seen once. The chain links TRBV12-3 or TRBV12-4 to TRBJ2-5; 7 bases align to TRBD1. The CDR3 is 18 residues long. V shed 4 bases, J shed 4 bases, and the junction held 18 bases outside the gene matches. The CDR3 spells CASSSFNHGTVKPETQYF. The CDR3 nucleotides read TGTGCCAGCAGTTCCTTCAACCACGGGACAGTTAAACCAGAGACCCAGTACTTC.

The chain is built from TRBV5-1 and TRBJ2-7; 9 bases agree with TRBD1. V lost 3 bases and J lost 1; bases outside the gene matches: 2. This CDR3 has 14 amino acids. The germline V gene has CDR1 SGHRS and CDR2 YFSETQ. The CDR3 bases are TGCGCCAGCAGCTGGGGACAGGGATCCTACGAGCAGTACTTC. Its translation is CASSWGQGSYEQYF.

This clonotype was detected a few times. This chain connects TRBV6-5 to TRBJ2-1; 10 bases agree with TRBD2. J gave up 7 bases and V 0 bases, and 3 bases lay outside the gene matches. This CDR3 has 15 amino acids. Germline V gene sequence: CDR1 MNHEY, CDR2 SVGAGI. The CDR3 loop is CASSYSLAGANEQFF. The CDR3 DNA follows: TGTGCCAGCAGTTACTCCCTAGCGGGAGCGAATGAGCAGTTCTTC.

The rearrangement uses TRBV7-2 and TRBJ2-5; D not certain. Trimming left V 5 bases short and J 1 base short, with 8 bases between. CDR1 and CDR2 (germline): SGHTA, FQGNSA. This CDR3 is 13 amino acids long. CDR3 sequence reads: CASSRMIQETQYF. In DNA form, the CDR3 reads TGTGCCAGCAGCCGGATGATCCAAGAGACCCAGTACTTC. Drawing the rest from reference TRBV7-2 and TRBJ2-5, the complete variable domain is GAGVSQSPSNKVTEKGKDVELRCDPISGHTALYWYRQSLGQGLEFLIYFQGNSAPDKSGLPSDRFSAERTGGSVSTLTIQRTQQEDSAVYLCASSRMIQETQYFGPGTRLLVL.

Here the CDR3 DNA reads TGTGCCAGCAGATCCCCGGGACTACCCTCAGAGAAGCAGTACTTC. Translated, it gives CASRSPGLPSEKQYF. The chain uses TRBV6-2 or TRBV6-3 and TRBJ2-7; the match to TRBD2 covers 7 bases. The junction had 16 bases not matched to a gene; V was cut back by 6 bases and J by 8 bases. CDR1 and CDR2 (germline): MNHEY, SVGEGT. This CDR3 has 15 residues.

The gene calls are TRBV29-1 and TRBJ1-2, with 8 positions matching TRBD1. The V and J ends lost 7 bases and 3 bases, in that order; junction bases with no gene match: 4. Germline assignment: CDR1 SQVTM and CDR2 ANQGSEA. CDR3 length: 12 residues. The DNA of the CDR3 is TGCAGCGGTGGGACAGGAGACTATGGCTACACCTTC. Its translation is CSGGTGDYGYTF.

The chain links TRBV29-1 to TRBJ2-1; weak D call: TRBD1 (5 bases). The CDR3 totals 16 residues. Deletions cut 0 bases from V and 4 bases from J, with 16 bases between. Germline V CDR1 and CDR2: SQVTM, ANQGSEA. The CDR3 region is CSVEELQALLYNEQFF. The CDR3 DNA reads TGCAGCGTTGAAGAACTACAGGCCCTTCTGTACAATGAGCAGTTCTTC.

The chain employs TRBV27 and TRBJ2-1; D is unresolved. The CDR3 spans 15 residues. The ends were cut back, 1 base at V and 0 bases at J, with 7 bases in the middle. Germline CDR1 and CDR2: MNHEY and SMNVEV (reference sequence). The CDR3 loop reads CASSLYSDSYNEQFF. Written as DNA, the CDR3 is TGTGCCAGCAGTTTATACAGCGACTCCTACAATGAGCAGTTCTTC.

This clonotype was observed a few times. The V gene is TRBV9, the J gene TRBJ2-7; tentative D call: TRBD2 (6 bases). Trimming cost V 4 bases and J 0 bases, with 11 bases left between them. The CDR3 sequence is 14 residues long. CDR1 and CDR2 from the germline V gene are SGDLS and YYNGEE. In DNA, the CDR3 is TGTGCCAGCAGCCCTTCTAGCGACTCCTACGAGCAGTACTTC. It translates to CASSPSSDSYEQYF.

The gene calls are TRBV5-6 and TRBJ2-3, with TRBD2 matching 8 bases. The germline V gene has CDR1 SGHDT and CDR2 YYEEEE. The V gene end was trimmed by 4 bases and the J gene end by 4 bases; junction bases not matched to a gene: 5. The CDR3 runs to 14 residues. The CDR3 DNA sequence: TGTGCCAGCAGCCTGAGCGGGAGTGCAGATACGCAGTATTTT. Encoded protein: CASSLSGSADTQYF.

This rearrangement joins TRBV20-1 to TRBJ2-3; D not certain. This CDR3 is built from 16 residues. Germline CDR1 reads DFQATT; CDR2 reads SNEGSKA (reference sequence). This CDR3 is CRPRLDEPEGWDTQYF. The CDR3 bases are TGCAGGCCCCGCCTGGACGAACCGGAAGGGTGGGATACGCAGTATTTT.

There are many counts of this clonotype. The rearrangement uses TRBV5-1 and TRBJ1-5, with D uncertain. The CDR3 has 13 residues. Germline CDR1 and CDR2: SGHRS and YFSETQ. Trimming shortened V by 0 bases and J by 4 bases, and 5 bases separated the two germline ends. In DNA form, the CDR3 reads TGCGCCAGCAGCTTGGACGGGAATCAGCCCCAGCATTTT. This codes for CASSLDGNQPQHF.

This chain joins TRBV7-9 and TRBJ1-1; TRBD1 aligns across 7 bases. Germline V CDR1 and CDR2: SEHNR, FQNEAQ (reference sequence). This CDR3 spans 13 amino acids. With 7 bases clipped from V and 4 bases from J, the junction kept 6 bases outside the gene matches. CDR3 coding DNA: TGTGCCAGCACGGCGGCAGGGGGCACTGAAGCTTTCTTT. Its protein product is CASTAAGGTEAFF.